The clone carrying this T cell receptor beta chain was found a few times. The antigen is unknown. The data derive from a study of T-cell reconstitution after alpha-beta-depleted transplantation in children. Overall study results and limits: There were some patients whose high TCRbeta diversity at day 60 came from surviving recipient T cells and thymic progenitors. T-cell counts and diversity at one year following transplant were attributed mainly to newly produced T cells. Several hundred expanded graft clones reportedly gave rise to the alpha-beta T cells present about two months after transplant.

Construction of the TCRbeta library involved unique molecular identifiers. One entry per CDR3 protein, called by TCRdb with MiXCR from the PCR reads. The sample lists about 980,000 distinct CDR3 sequences; roughly 29% were seen once. The CDR3 consists of 15 residues. V dropped 6 bases and J dropped 2; count of bases not matched to a gene: 4. The rearrangement links TRBV12-3 or TRBV12-4 to TRBJ1-5, with 10 bases that match TRBD1. The receptor's source is a boy under two years old who had a stem cell transplant for SCID, so the T cells may come from the graft donor. The material was PBMCs, mostly from graft donor cells, obtained 360 days after TCRalphabeta/CD19-depleted stem cell transplant. The CDR3 here is CASSSGQGRNQPQHF. The CDR3 bases are TGTGCCAGCAGCTCGGGACAGGGGCGCAATCAGCCCCAGCATTTT.